The 20 T cell receptor beta chains presented below share a single source sample, sequenced in a study of shared clonotypes between healthy human individuals. This table comes from immunoSEQ multiplex PCR, and its TCRdb copy is limited to in-frame clones, with some not included. This table holds some 980,000 clones, 60% to 85% found once. Sequenced sample: memory CD4+ T cells sorted from blood. Indicated subset: CD45RA-negative fraction. The source of these receptors is a man between 18 and 35 years old in good health.

The chain has TRBV10-1 and TRBJ2-1, with D maybe TRBD1 (6 bases). The CDR3 is made up of 16 amino acids. Germline lookup yields CDR1 WNHNN and CDR2 SYGVQD (reference sequence). The germline V and J ends were trimmed by 5 bases and 4 bases, with 18 bases remaining between them. The CDR3 DNA sequence: TGCGCCAGCAGTCATCTAACAGGGCGCCCTTACAATGAGCAGTTCTTC. Translating gives CASSHLTGRPYNEQFF.

The chain uses TRBV7-8 and TRBJ2-7, with D uncertain. Deletions cut 2 bases from V and 0 bases from J, with 11 bases between. The CDR3 is made up of 15 amino acids. CDR1 and CDR2 (germline): SGHVS, FQNEAQ. The CDR3 is CASSLISGSSYEQYF. The CDR3 coding sequence is TGTGCCAGCAGCTTAATCTCAGGCAGCTCCTACGAGCAGTACTTC.

The V and J genes are TRBV4-1 and TRBJ1-5, with TRBD1 identical over 8 bases. CDR1 MGHRA and CDR2 YSYEKL come from the germline V gene. The trim removed 0 bases at V and 2 bases at J, leaving 6 bases unmatched. This CDR3 comprises 17 residues. The CDR3 is CASSQEGRGQGNQPQHF. In nucleotides, the CDR3 is TGCGCCAGCAGCCAAGAGGGCAGGGGGCAGGGCAATCAGCCCCAGCATTTT.

The V gene is TRBV10-2, the J gene TRBJ2-7; TRBD2 matches 10 bases. In germline, CDR1 is WSHSY, CDR2 SAAADI. V lost 5 bases and J lost 12; bases outside the gene matches: 4. This CDR3 comprises 11 residues. The CDR3 bases are TGCGCCAGCAGTACTAGCGGGAAGGTGTACTTC. Protein sequence: CASSTSGKVYF.

A remark on this clone: The sample contains more than one DNA sequence encoding this CDR3. The chain carries TRBV7-2 and TRBJ2-7; TRBD2 matches 7 bases. In germline, CDR1 is SGHTA, CDR2 FQGNSA. The CDR3 consists of 15 residues. V gave up 1 base and J gave up 2 bases; unmatched junction bases: 5. This chain's CDR3 is CASSLEVGGTYEQYF. The CDR3 DNA follows: TGTGCCAGCAGCTTAGAGGTGGGAGGGACCTACGAGCAGTACTTC.

The chain combines TRBV5-1 with TRBJ1-5, with D possibly matching TRBD1 (5 bases). The V and J ends lost 0 bases and 2 bases respectively, with 9 bases between them. The length of the CDR3 is 15 residues. Germline V CDR1 and CDR2: SGHRS, YFSETQ. The CDR3 coding sequence is TGCGCCAGCAGCTTGGTGCCGGGGGGCAATCAGCCCCAGCATTTT. Translation: CASSLVPGGNQPQHF.

The J gene is TRBJ1-1, the V gene TRBV5-4; TRBD1 matches 7 bases. The J segment lost 0 bases and the V segment lost 4 bases, leaving 3 bases of the junction unmatched. The CDR3 covers 14 residues. From germline, CDR1 is SGHNT and CDR2 YYREEE (reference sequence). The CDR3 DNA reads TGTGCCAGCAGCGTGGGACAGTTGAACACTGAAGCTTTCTTT. Translating it yields CASSVGQLNTEAFF.

The rearrangement joins TRBV5-1 to TRBJ1-1; TRBD1 matches at 7 bases. Trimming removed 2 bases from V and 2 bases from J; junction bases left unmatched: 3. The CDR3 loop spans 14 amino acids. Per the germline V gene, CDR1 is SGHRS and CDR2 is YFSETQ. CDR3 amino acids: CASSFGDRNTEAFF. The CDR3 coding sequence is TGCGCCAGCAGCTTCGGGGACAGAAACACTGAAGCTTTCTTT.

Details on this clone: At the DNA level, this CDR3 is encoded by other sequences in the same sample as well. The chain combines TRBV7-2 with TRBJ1-2; 8 bases agree with TRBD1. The CDR3 runs 13 residues. The V segment lost 5 bases and the J segment 7 bases; nucleotides outside the gene matches: 6. Per the germline V gene, CDR1 is SGHTA and CDR2 is FQGNSA. CDR3 amino acids: CASSIRQGPGYTF. CDR3 in DNA: TGTGCCAGCAGCATACGACAGGGGCCTGGCTACACCTTC.

In DNA form, the CDR3 reads TGTGCCAGCAGCTTAGTCGGGGGTGGCGGCAATCAGCCCCAGCATTTT. Protein: CASSLVGGGGNQPQHF. The chain couples TRBV11-2 to TRBJ1-5; D is possibly TRBD1 (5 bases). CDR1 is SGHAT, CDR2 FQNNGV, per germline. Trimming removed 1 base at V and 2 bases at J, with 12 bases between. This CDR3 is 16 amino acids long.

This clone was detected a few times. The chain recombines TRBV5-1 with TRBJ1-5; D is unclear. The CDR3 runs to 15 residues. CDR1 and CDR2 from the germline V gene are SGHRS and YFSETQ. V dropped 0 bases and J dropped 3 bases, with 10 bases sitting between them. This CDR3 reads CASSLGSSYNQPQHF. CDR3 coding DNA: TGCGCCAGCAGCTTGGGGAGCAGCTACAATCAGCCCCAGCATTTT.

The chain recombines TRBV6-5 with TRBJ1-1; 7 positions match TRBD1. The CDR3 totals 14 residues. CDR1 and CDR2 from the germline V gene are MNHEY and SVGAGI. The V segment lost 4 bases and the J segment 5 bases; nucleotides outside the gene matches: 7. The CDR3 nucleotides read TGTGCCAGCAGTTCTCCGACAGGGTGGACTGAAGCTTTCTTT. Translating it yields CASSSPTGWTEAFF.

This chain uses TRBV7-9 with TRBJ1-1; perhaps TRBD1 as D (5 bases). V shed 5 bases and J shed 12 bases, with 16 bases lying between them. CDR3 size: 12 residues. Germline-derived CDR1 and CDR2 are SEHNR and FQNEAQ (reference sequence). The CDR3 here is CASSQGGARSFF. CDR3 DNA sequence: TGTGCCAGCAGCCAGGGCGGGGCGAGGTCTTTCTTT.

The CDR3 coding sequence is TGTGCCAGCAGCTTATACTTTTTGGCAGGAGAGCTTGAAGCTTTCTTT. As protein: CASSLYFLAGELEAFF. The chain is built from TRBV5-6 and TRBJ1-1; no definite D call. V lost 2 bases and J lost 7, with 21 bases in between. Per the germline V gene, CDR1 is SGHDT and CDR2 is YYEEEE. There are 16 residues in the CDR3. Together with reference TRBV5-6 and TRBJ1-1, the CDR3 gives the full variable domain: DAGVTQSPTHLIKTRGQQVTLRCSPKSGHDTVSWYQQALGQGPQFIFQYYEEEERQRGNFPDRFSGHQFPNYSSELNVNALLLGDSALYLCASSLYFLAGELEAFFGQGTRLTVV.

The V and J genes are TRBV29-1 and TRBJ2-7; 14 bases line up with TRBD2. CDR3 length: 13 residues. The V gene end was trimmed by 7 bases and the J gene end by 6 bases; junction bases not matched to a gene: 5. Germline V CDR1 and CDR2: SQVTM, ANQGSEA. CDR3 coding DNA: TGCAGCGCTGCGACTAGCGGGGGGGGCGAGCAGTACTTC. It codes for CSAATSGGGEQYF.

This chain uses TRBV6-6 with TRBJ2-5; the match to TRBD1 covers 8 bases. The CDR3 sequence is 15 residues long. Germline V CDR1 and CDR2: MNHNY, SVGAGI (reference sequence). Trimming cost V 5 bases and J 5 bases; bases outside gene matches: 10. Here the CDR3 reads CASSTPRTGSETQYF. The CDR3 nucleotides are TGTGCCAGCAGTACCCCCAGGACAGGGTCGGAGACCCAGTACTTC.

This clone was recorded a few times. The genes are TRBV5-1 and TRBJ2-5; D might be TRBD2 (7 bases). Trimming pared 4 bases from V and 5 bases from J, leaving 18 bases between. The germline V gene encodes CDR1 SGHRS and CDR2 YFSETQ. CDR3 length: 15 amino acids. The CDR3: CASSRTRGGGETQYF. The CDR3, as DNA: TGCGCCAGCAGCAGGACGAGGGGCGGGGGCGAGACCCAGTACTTC.

The CDR3 sequence is CASSVLGLAGEEQFF. The CDR3 DNA is TGTGCCAGCAGTGTTCTTGGACTAGCGGGGGAAGAGCAGTTCTTC. The chain uses TRBV6-1 and TRBJ2-1; 13 nucleotides align to TRBD2. Unmatched junction bases numbered 7, after V lost 4 bases and J lost 10 bases. The CDR3 loop spans 15 amino acids. Germline V gives CDR1 MNHNS, CDR2 SASEGT.

The V gene is TRBV5-1, the J gene TRBJ1-6; D is unclear. The germline V gene has CDR1 SGHRS and CDR2 YFSETQ. The CDR3 spans 16 residues. V gave up 0 bases and J gave up 5 bases, with 12 bases separating them. The CDR3 nucleotides are TGCGCCAGCAGCTTGGCTGAGGGTGGAAATAATTCACCCCTCCACTTT. Amino acids: CASSLAEGGNNSPLHF.

J is TRBJ2-1 and V is TRBV9; TRBD2 matches at 10 bases. CDR3 length: 14 amino acids. Germline trimming cut 9 bases from V and 4 bases from J; bases unmatched to any gene: 7. CDR1 and CDR2 (germline): SGDLS, YYNGEE. CDR3 region: CATNLAGDYNEQFF. Here the CDR3 DNA reads TGTGCCACCAATCTAGCGGGGGATTACAATGAGCAGTTCTTC.